Below, one T cell receptor beta chain is given with its context. This clonotype was picked up many times. What antigen it recognizes has not been identified. No base quality information exists; no much larger clone differs at one position. The library was built by means of PCR. Instrument used: Illumina HiSeq 2500. TCR libraries were prepared with molecular barcoding, using unique molecular identifiers to normalize TCRbeta repertoire quantification. TCRdb reanalyzed the raw reads on its own, using fastp at Q25 for trimming and MiXCR for clone calling, and kept in-frame beta chains. CDR3 protein sequences are deduplicated, and each keeps its most common genes and DNA. The sample includes approximately 200,000 distinct CDR3 sequences, with 5.5% to 7% observed a single time. Under 6% of the sample lies in the top ten. This sample is drawn from a study of T-cell reconstitution after alpha-beta-depleted transplantation in children (dated by TCRdb to the mid-2010s). For the study in its entirety: Using TCR repertoire profiling, the study followed T-cell immune reconstitution in a quantitative way in children after TCRalphabeta/CD19-depleted allogeneic hematopoietic cell transplantation. Overall study outcomes, separate from this receptor: Over the following months the frequencies of hyperexpanded clones went down, and after one year T-cell counts and TCRbeta diversity were mostly credited to newly produced T cells. The apparently early alphabetaT-cell count recovery about two months after transplant was reportedly dependent on only several hundred rapidly expanded clones derived from non-depleted graft cells. In some patients, the high TCRbeta diversity seen at day 60 was put down to recipient T cells and intrathymic progenitors that had survived conditioning.

Interpreted using the paper, the treatment or condition label stands for: allogeneic hematopoietic cell transplantation with graft depleted of TCRalphabeta T cells and CD19 B cells. Transplant recipients were children who received TCRalphabeta/CD19-depleted allogeneic hematopoietic cell grafts. Taken from cysteine to phenylalanine, the CDR3 has 16 residues. Just CDR3 DNA is preserved here, 48 bases in frame from base 1. V has 3 bases trimmed and J has 1 base trimmed; junction bases matching no gene number 4. CDR1 and CDR2 are read off the germline V gene as KGHDR and SFDVKD. The starting material was PBMCs, obtained before TCRalphabeta/CD19-depleted stem cell transplant. This receptor was obtained from a girl under three years old with combined immunodeficiency, due to receive a stem cell transplant. The chain uses TRBV24-1 and TRBJ2-2; 7 central nucleotides agree with TRBD2. For the CDR3, the sequence is CATSDGDYQNTGELFF. DNA sequence: TGTGCCACCAGTGATGGGGACTACCAGAACACCGGGGAGCTGTTTTTT.